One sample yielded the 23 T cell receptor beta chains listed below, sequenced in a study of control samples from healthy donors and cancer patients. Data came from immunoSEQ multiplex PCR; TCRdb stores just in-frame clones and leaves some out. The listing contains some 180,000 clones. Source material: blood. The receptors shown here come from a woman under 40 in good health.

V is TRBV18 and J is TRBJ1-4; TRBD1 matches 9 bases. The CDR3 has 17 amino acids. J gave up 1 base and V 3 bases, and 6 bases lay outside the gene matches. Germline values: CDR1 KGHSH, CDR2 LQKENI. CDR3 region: CASSPVGQGLTNEKLFF. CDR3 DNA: TGTGCCAGCTCACCGGTAGGACAGGGGCTAACTAATGAAAAACTGTTTTTT. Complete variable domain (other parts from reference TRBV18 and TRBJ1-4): NAGVMQNPRHLVRRRGQEARLRCSPMKGHSHVYWYRQLPEEGLKFMVYLQKENIIDESGMPKERFSAEFPKEGPSILRIQQVVRGDSAAYFCASSPVGQGLTNEKLFFGSGTQLSVL.

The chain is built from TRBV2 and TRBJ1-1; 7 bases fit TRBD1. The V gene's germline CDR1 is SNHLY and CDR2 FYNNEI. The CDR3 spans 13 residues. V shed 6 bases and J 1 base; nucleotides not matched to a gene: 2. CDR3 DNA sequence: TGTGCCAGCAGACAGGGGAGGAACACTGAAGCTTTCTTT. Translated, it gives CASRQGRNTEAFF.

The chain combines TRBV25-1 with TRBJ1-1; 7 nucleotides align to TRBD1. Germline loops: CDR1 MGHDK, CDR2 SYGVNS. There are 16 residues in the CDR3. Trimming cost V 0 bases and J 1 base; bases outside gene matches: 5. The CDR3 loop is CASSEYRGGENTEAFF. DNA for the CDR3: TGTGCCAGCAGTGAATATCGAGGGGGCGAGAACACTGAAGCTTTCTTT.

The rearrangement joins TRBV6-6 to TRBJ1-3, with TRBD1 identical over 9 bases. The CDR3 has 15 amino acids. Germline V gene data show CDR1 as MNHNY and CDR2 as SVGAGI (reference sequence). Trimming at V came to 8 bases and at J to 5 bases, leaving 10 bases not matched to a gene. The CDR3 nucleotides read TGTGCCAGCGGACCGGGACAGGGTAAAAGAAACACCATATATTTT. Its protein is CASGPGQGKRNTIYF.

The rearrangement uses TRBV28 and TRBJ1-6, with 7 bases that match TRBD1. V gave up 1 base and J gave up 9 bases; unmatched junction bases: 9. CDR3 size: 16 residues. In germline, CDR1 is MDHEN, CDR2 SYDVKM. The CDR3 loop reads CASSLSFTGASSPLHF. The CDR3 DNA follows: TGTGCCAGCAGTTTATCCTTCACAGGGGCCAGTTCACCCCTCCACTTT.

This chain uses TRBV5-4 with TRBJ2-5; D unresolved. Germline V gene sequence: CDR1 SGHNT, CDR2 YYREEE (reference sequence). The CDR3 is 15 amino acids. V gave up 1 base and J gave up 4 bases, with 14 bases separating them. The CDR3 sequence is CASSLPQAWRETQYF. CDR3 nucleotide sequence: TGTGCCAGCAGCTTGCCTCAGGCATGGAGAGAGACCCAGTACTTC.

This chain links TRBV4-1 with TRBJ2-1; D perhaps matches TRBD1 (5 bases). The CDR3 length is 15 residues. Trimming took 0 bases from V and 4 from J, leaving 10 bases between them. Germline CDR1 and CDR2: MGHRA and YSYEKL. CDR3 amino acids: CASSQDIQEYNEQFF. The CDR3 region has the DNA TGCGCCAGCAGCCAAGATATACAGGAGTACAATGAGCAGTTCTTC.

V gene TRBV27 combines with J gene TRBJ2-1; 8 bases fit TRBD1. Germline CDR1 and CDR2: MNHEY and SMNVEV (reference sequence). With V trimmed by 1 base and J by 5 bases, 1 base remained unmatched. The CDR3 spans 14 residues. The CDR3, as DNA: TGTGCCAGCAGTTTATTGGACAGGGACAATGAGCAGTTCTTC. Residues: CASSLLDRDNEQFF.

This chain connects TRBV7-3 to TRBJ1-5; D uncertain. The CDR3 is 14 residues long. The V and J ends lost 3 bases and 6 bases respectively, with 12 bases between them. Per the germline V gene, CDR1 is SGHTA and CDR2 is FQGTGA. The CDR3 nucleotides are TGTGCCAGCAGCTTGACACAGCCCGCTCAGCCCCAGCATTTT. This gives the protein CASSLTQPAQPQHF.

The CDR3 protein is CSAPDTEAFF. CDR3 coding DNA: TGCAGTGCCCCGGACACTGAAGCTTTCTTT. This chain uses TRBV20-1 with TRBJ1-1; D unresolved. V gave up 6 bases and J gave up 3 bases, with 5 bases separating them. Germline V gene data show CDR1 as DFQATT and CDR2 as SNEGSKA (reference sequence). The CDR3 covers 10 residues.

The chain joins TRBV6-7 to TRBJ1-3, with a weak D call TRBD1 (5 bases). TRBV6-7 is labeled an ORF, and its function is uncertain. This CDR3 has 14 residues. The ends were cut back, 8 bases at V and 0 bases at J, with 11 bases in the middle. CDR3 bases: TGTGCCAGCGAACAGGAGAGCTCTGGAAACACCATATATTTT. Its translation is CASEQESSGNTIYF.

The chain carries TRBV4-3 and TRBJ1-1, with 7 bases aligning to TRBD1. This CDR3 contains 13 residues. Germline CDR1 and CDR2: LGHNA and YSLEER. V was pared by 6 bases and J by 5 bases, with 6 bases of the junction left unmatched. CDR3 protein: CASRRRQGTEAFF. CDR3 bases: TGCGCCAGCAGGCGTCGACAGGGAACTGAAGCTTTCTTT.

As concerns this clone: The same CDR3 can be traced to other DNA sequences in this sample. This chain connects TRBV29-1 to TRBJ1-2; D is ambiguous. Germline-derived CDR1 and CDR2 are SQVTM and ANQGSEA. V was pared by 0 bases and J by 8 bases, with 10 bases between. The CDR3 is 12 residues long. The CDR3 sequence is CSVEEGSYGYTF. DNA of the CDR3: TGCAGCGTTGAAGAGGGTAGTTACGGCTACACCTTC. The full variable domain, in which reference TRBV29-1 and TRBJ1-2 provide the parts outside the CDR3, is SAVISQKPSRDICQRGTSLTIQCQVDSQVTMMFWYRQQPGQSLTLIATANQGSEATYESGFVIDKFPISRPNLTFSTLTVSNMSPEDSSIYLCSVEEGSYGYTFGSGTRLTVV.

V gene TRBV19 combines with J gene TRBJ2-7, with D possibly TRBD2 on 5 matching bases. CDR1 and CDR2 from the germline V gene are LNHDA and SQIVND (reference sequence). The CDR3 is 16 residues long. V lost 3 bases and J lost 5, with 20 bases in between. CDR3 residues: CASSIDTRAQVDEQYF. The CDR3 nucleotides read TGTGCCAGTAGTATTGACACGAGGGCTCAGGTCGACGAGCAGTACTTC.

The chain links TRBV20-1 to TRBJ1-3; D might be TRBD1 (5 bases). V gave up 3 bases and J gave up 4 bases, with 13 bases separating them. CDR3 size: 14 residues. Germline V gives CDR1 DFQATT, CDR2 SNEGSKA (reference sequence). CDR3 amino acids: CSASYQGGGNTIYF. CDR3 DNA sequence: TGCAGTGCTAGTTATCAGGGAGGCGGAAACACCATATATTTT.

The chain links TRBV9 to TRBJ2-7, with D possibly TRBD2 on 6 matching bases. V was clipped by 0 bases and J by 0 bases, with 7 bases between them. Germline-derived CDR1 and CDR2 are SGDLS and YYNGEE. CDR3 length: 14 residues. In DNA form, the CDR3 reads TGTGCCAGCAGCGTAGGCGGGGACTCCTACGAGCAGTACTTC. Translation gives CASSVGGDSYEQYF. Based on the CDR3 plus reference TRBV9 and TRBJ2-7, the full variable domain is DSGVTQTPKHLITATGQRVTLRCSPRSGDLSVYWYQQSLDQGLQFLIQYYNGEERAKGNILERFSAQQFPDLHSELNLSSLELGDSALYFCASSVGGDSYEQYFGPGTRLTVT.

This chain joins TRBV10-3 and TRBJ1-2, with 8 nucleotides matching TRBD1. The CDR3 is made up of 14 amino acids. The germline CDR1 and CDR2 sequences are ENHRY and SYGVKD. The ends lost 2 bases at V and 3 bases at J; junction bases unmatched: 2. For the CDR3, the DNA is TGTGCCATCAGTGAGCAGGGGGCTGACTATGGCTACACCTTC. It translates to CAISEQGADYGYTF.

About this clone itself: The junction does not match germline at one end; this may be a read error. The chain's CDR3 is CASTLGGNQPQHF. The CDR3 nucleotides read TGTGCCAGCACCTTGGGTGGCAATCAGCCCCAGCATTTT. The genes are TRBV5-6 and TRBJ1-5, with D unclear. Germline V CDR1 and CDR2: SGHDT, YYEEEE. This CDR3 region has 13 residues.

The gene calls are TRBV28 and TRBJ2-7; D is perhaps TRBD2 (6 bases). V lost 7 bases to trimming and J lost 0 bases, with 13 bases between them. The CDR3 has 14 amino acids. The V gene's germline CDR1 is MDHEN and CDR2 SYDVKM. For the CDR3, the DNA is TGTGCCAGCACCGAGCGGGTCCTCTCCTACGAGCAGTACTTC. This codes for CASTERVLSYEQYF. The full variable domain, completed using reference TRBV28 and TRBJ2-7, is DVKVTQSSRYLVKRTGEKVFLECVQDMDHENMFWYRQDPGLGLRLIYFSYDVKMKEKGDIPEGYSVSREKKERFSLILESASTNQTSMYLCASTERVLSYEQYFGPGTRLTVT.

CDR3 loop: CASSPPGFISTDTQYF. In DNA form, the CDR3 reads TGTGCCAGCAGCCCACCGGGGTTCATTAGCACAGATACGCAGTATTTT. The rearrangement uses TRBV7-2 and TRBJ2-3, with D perhaps matching TRBD2 (5 bases). Germline assignment: CDR1 SGHTA and CDR2 FQGNSA. The length of the CDR3 is 16 residues. With 5 bases removed from V and 0 bases from J, the gap between germline ends came to 15 bases.

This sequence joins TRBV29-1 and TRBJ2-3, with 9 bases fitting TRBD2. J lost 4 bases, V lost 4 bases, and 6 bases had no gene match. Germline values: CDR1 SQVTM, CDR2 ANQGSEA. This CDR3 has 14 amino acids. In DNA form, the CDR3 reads TGCAGCGTTGGGGCTAGCGGGGTCTCAGATACGCAGTATTTT. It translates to CSVGASGVSDTQYF.

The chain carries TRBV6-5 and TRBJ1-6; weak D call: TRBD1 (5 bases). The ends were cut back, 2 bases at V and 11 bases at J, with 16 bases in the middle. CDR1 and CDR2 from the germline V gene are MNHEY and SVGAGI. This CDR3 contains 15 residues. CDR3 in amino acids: CASSYTDMGETPLHF. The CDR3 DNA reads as TGTGCCAGCAGTTACACTGACATGGGGGAGACACCCCTCCACTTT.

CDR3 DNA sequence: TGCGCCAGCAGCTTGCAAGACCAAGAGACCCAGTACTTC. This encodes CASSLQDQETQYF. The V gene is TRBV5-1, the J gene TRBJ2-5; the D is unclear. CDR1 and CDR2 (germline): SGHRS, YFSETQ. V was pared by 1 base and J by 0 bases, with 4 bases between. This CDR3 is built from 13 residues.